These 20 T cell receptor beta chains were all obtained from the same sample, sequenced in a study of CD8 T cells in Susac syndrome. Reverse transcription used about 0.45 to 1 ug RNA and random hexamers. TCRdb redid the calling of the immunoSEQ multiplex PCR reads with MiXCR, one entry per CDR3 protein. The sample lists about 50,000 distinct CDR3 sequences, roughly 93% occurring once. Sequenced: CD8+ T cells from PBMCs. The receptors stem from a human donor with multiple sclerosis.

The J gene is TRBJ2-7, the V gene TRBV29-1; 7 bases match TRBD1. Germline V gives CDR1 SQVTM, CDR2 ANQGSEA. The V gene end was trimmed by 6 bases and the J gene end by 4 bases; junction bases not matched to a gene: 9. This CDR3 is 13 amino acids long. The CDR3 spells CSVIRDSVYEQYF. The CDR3 coding sequence is TGCAGCGTCATCAGGGACAGTGTGTACGAGCAGTACTTC.

The chain joins TRBV3-1 to TRBJ2-2; 10 bases agree with TRBD1. Trimming cost V 0 bases and J 4 bases; bases outside gene matches: 8. Germline lookup yields CDR1 LGHDT and CDR2 YNNKEL (reference sequence). The CDR3 runs to 18 residues. The CDR3 loop reads CASSQDPRDRGSTGELFF. The CDR3 region has the DNA TGTGCCAGCAGCCAAGACCCCCGGGACAGGGGTAGCACCGGGGAGCTGTTTTTT.

This chain connects TRBV19 to TRBJ1-2; unclear D gene. The CDR3 length is 12 residues. CDR1 is LNHDA, CDR2 SQIVND, per germline (reference sequence). V was cut by 3 bases and J by 5 bases, with 7 bases left in between. The CDR3 region has the DNA TGTGCCAGTAGTATCAAGGGTTATGGCTACACCTTC. Amino acid sequence: CASSIKGYGYTF.

V gene TRBV7-9 combines with J gene TRBJ2-5, with a weak D call TRBD2 (6 bases). CDR1 SEHNR and CDR2 FQNEAQ come from the germline V gene (reference sequence). V shed 5 bases and J shed 2 bases, with 15 bases lying between them. This CDR3 is 15 amino acids long. In DNA, the CDR3 is TGTGCCAGCAGCGTCCTCCCGGGGGTACAAGAGACCCAGTACTTC. This encodes CASSVLPGVQETQYF.

The J gene is TRBJ2-2, the V gene TRBV29-1; TRBD2 might be the D (5 bases). Between the trimmed V and J ends, which lost 0 bases and 1 base, there was a span of 18 bases. This CDR3 is 18 amino acids long. Germline CDR1 reads SQVTM; CDR2 reads ANQGSEA. DNA of the CDR3: TGCAGCGTTGAAGAATCGTCAGACTACGCTTTGAACACCGGGGAGCTGTTTTTT. This sequence encodes CSVEESSDYALNTGELFF.

The chain recombines TRBV2 with TRBJ2-7; a weak D match, TRBD2 (7 bases). The CDR3 is 18 amino acids. CDR1 is SNHLY and CDR2 is FYNNEI in the germline V gene. Trimming took 10 bases from V and 3 from J, leaving 31 bases between them. The CDR3: CATSLRGGTGDVDYEQYF. The CDR3 bases are TGTGCCACCTCACTCAGGGGAGGGACGGGGGACGTAGACTACGAGCAGTACTTC.

This chain joins TRBV6-6 and TRBJ1-5; D is possibly TRBD1 (5 bases). The length of the CDR3 is 15 residues. The V gene lost 4 bases and the J gene lost 5 bases, with 15 bases spanning the gap. Germline CDR1 reads MNHNY; CDR2 reads SVGAGI (reference sequence). CDR3 DNA sequence: TGTGCCAGCAGTTCTTTAGGGGTATTTGATCAGCCCCAGCATTTT. Protein product: CASSSLGVFDQPQHF.

The rearrangement joins TRBV16 to TRBJ2-7; D is unresolved. The germline V gene has CDR1 KGHSY and CDR2 FQNENV. The CDR3 extends over 12 amino acids. The V gene lost 2 bases and the J gene lost 7 bases, with 9 bases spanning the gap. CDR3 region: CASSQSVREQYF. The CDR3 bases are TGTGCCAGCAGCCAAAGTGTGCGGGAGCAGTACTTC.

The V call is TRBV2, the J call TRBJ1-1; D not certain. The V and J ends lost 9 bases and 0 bases respectively, with 11 bases between them. The germline V gene encodes CDR1 SNHLY and CDR2 FYNNEI. CDR3 length: 13 residues. CDR3 protein: CASPVLMNTEAFF. CDR3 nucleotide sequence: TGTGCCAGTCCCGTTTTAATGAACACTGAAGCTTTCTTT.

This clonotype appeared once. The chain links TRBV30 to TRBJ1-1, with a tentative D call TRBD1 (5 bases). The germline CDR1 and CDR2 sequences are GTSNPN and SVGIG (reference sequence). The CDR3 runs to 11 residues. The ends were cut back, 2 bases at V and 5 bases at J, with 6 bases in the middle. This chain's CDR3 is CAWSKGTEAFF. The DNA of the CDR3 is TGTGCCTGGAGTAAGGGGACTGAAGCTTTCTTT.

V gene TRBV4-1 combines with J gene TRBJ2-3; the D is unclear. V was trimmed by 1 base and J by 6 bases, leaving 11 bases between them. From germline, CDR1 is MGHRA and CDR2 YSYEKL. This CDR3 contains 14 residues. The CDR3 DNA reads as TGCGCCAGCAGCCAAGGTATCCTCAGGGATACGCAGTATTTT. It codes for CASSQGILRDTQYF.

The chain is built from TRBV19 and TRBJ2-7; 7 positions agree with TRBD2. In germline, CDR1 is LNHDA, CDR2 SQIVND (reference sequence). The V and J ends lost 5 bases and 3 bases, in that order; junction bases with no gene match: 7. This CDR3 comprises 14 residues. The CDR3 protein is CASSSGGNYYEQYF. In DNA, the CDR3 is TGTGCCAGTAGTTCGGGAGGAAATTACTACGAGCAGTACTTC.

The table lists this clonotype with a few counts. The V call is TRBV7-9, the J call TRBJ1-5; D is undetermined. This CDR3 has 14 amino acids. Looked up from germline, CDR1 is SEHNR and CDR2 is FQNEAQ (reference sequence). V gave up 1 base and J gave up 0 bases, with 4 bases separating them. In nucleotides, the CDR3 is TGTGCCAGCAGCTTAGATTCTAGCAATCAGCCCCAGCATTTT. Amino acid sequence: CASSLDSSNQPQHF.

The CDR3 DNA reads TGCGCCAGCAGCCAAGGTCTTGGCGGGGCGAGCTCCTACAATGAGCAGTTCTTC. The encoded protein is CASSQGLGGASSYNEQFF. The chain links TRBV4-1 to TRBJ2-1; D perhaps matches TRBD2 (6 bases). V was shortened by 1 base and J by 0 bases, with 16 bases between the two germline ends. The CDR3 spans 18 residues. Germline V gene sequence: CDR1 MGHRA, CDR2 YSYEKL.

A few counts support this clonotype. The V and J genes are TRBV28 and TRBJ2-1; the D is unclear. Trimming removed 2 bases from V and 7 bases from J, with 6 bases in between. Germline CDR1 and CDR2: MDHEN and SYDVKM. CDR3 length: 12 amino acids. Here the CDR3 reads CASSLGGNEQFF. CDR3 nucleotide sequence: TGTGCCAGCAGTTTAGGTGGGAATGAGCAGTTCTTC.

J is TRBJ1-5 and V is TRBV25-1; no reliable D call. The ends were cut back, 3 bases at V and 0 bases at J, with 6 bases in the middle. CDR3 size: 14 residues. CDR1 is MGHDK and CDR2 is SYGVNS in the germline V gene. CDR3 nucleotides: TGTGCCAGCAGTGAGTCTTATAGCAATCAGCCCCAGCATTTT. The encoded protein is CASSESYSNQPQHF.

This sequence joins TRBV5-4 and TRBJ2-5; tentatively, D is TRBD1 or TRBD2 (5 bases each). CDR1 and CDR2 from the germline V gene are SGHNT and YYREEE (reference sequence). The germline V and J ends were trimmed by 0 bases and 5 bases, with 11 bases remaining between them. The CDR3 spans 14 residues. The CDR3 DNA follows: TGTGCCAGCAGCTTGGTTGGGGGTATGGAGACCCAGTACTTC. This translates into CASSLVGGMETQYF.

V gene TRBV3-1 combines with J gene TRBJ2-1; TRBD2 aligns across 12 bases. After removal of 7 bases from V and 7 bases from J, the junction contained 5 bases not matched to a gene. CDR3 size: 14 residues. Per the germline V gene, CDR1 is LGHDT and CDR2 is YNNKEL (reference sequence). This chain's CDR3 is CASNLAGGPNEQFF. In DNA, the CDR3 is TGTGCCAGCAACCTAGCGGGGGGGCCGAATGAGCAGTTCTTC.

V is TRBV5-1 and J is TRBJ2-5; either TRBD1 or TRBD2 may fit D (5 bases each). The germline CDR1 and CDR2 sequences are SGHRS and YFSETQ. Trimming cost V 0 bases and J 4 bases, with 13 bases left between them. The CDR3 covers 15 residues. CDR3 nucleotides: TGCGCCAGCAGCTTGGCCGGGGACCGAGGAGAGACCCAGTACTTC. Its protein product is CASSLAGDRGETQYF.

The gene calls are TRBV12-3 or TRBV12-4 and TRBJ2-7, with D hard to call. This CDR3 region has 12 residues. The V gene lost 2 bases and the J gene lost 5 bases, with 7 bases spanning the gap. Written as DNA, the CDR3 is TGTGCCAGCAGTTTAAAAGGGAACGAGCAGTACTTC. Translation gives CASSLKGNEQYF.